The 8 T cell receptor beta chains presented below share a single source sample, sequenced in a study of T cells in Graves' hyperthyroidism and ophthalmopathy. Researchers amplified the TCR beta CDR3 regions from RNA transcripts. HTBI primers drove first-round RT-PCR of the TCR CDR3. TCRdb called the multiplex PCR reads again in MiXCR, with one record for every CDR3 protein. This sample has 500,000 to 800,000 distinct CDR3 sequences, with just under 45% found just once. The specimen was peripheral blood or thyroid tissue (not recorded which). The receptors stem from an adult man with Graves' disease, either hyperthyroidism or ophthalmopathy (not recorded which).

The chain is built from TRBV25-1 and TRBJ1-5; TRBD1 aligns across 11 bases. This CDR3 is built from 17 residues. Germline V gene data show CDR1 as MGHDK and CDR2 as SYGVNS. V shed 1 base, J shed 5 bases, and the junction held 7 bases outside the gene matches. The CDR3 DNA is TGTGCCAGCAGTGAATTCGGGACAGGGGGGGATGATCAGCCCCAGCATTTT. This codes for CASSEFGTGGDDQPQHF.

This clonotype was seen a handful of times. The V call is TRBV29-1, the J call TRBJ1-2; TRBD1 matches at 8 bases. Per the germline V gene, CDR1 is SQVTM and CDR2 is ANQGSEA. The CDR3 covers 12 residues. V lost 6 bases, J lost 8 bases, and 8 bases stayed unmatched. CDR3 sequence: CSVTGESVGYTF. As DNA, the CDR3 is TGCAGCGTGACAGGGGAGAGCGTCGGCTACACCTTC.

This clonotype occurred many times. The chain carries TRBV29-1 and TRBJ1-1, with D perhaps matching TRBD1 (6 bases). The length of the CDR3 is 13 residues. V was pared by 4 bases and J by 1 base, with 10 bases between. Germline V lookup: CDR1 SQVTM, CDR2 ANQGSEA. The CDR3 spells CSVGKTGNTEAFF. The CDR3 nucleotides read TGCAGCGTTGGGAAGACAGGGAACACTGAAGCTTTCTTT.

CDR3 DNA: TGTGCCAGCAGTTACCCAAGGGGGACAGGGAGTTTCCATGGCTACACCTTC. The encoded protein is CASSYPRGTGSFHGYTF. The chain couples TRBV6-5 to TRBJ1-2, with 9 bases identical to TRBD1. The CDR3 covers 17 residues. V lost 2 bases to trimming and J lost 6 bases; unmatched junction nucleotides: 13. Germline CDR1 reads MNHEY; CDR2 reads SVGAGI.

The DNA of the CDR3 is TGTGCCACCAGCAGCGTAGAGACAGGGAAGAAGGCGTACTTC. Its protein is CATSSVETGKKAYF. The chain recombines TRBV15 with TRBJ2-7; 7 bases fit TRBD1. This CDR3 region has 14 residues. The J segment lost 12 bases and the V segment lost 3 bases, leaving 14 bases of the junction unmatched. The V gene's germline CDR1 is LNHNV and CDR2 YYDKDF (reference sequence). Full variable domain (rest looked up from reference TRBV15 and TRBJ2-7): DAMVIQNPRYQVTQFGKPVTLSCSQTLNHNVMYWYQQKSSQAPKLLFHYYDKDFNNEADTPDNFQSRRPNTSFCFLDIRSPGLGDTAMYLCATSSVETGKKAYFGPGTRLTVT.

The gene calls are TRBV29-1 and TRBJ1-5, with TRBD1 matching over 7 bases. Germline V lookup: CDR1 SQVTM, CDR2 ANQGSEA. CDR3 length: 14 residues. V shed 2 bases, J shed 4 bases, and the junction held 5 bases outside the gene matches. CDR3 in DNA: TGCAGCGTTGAAATCGACAGGGTGAATCAGCCCCAGCATTTT. It encodes CSVEIDRVNQPQHF.

In its sample, this clonotype was seen a few times. The J gene is TRBJ1-5, the V gene TRBV7-9, with 11 bases that match TRBD1. V trimming: 1 base; J trimming: 4 bases; junction bases outside the gene matches: 6. Germline V gene sequence: CDR1 SEHNR, CDR2 FQNEAQ (reference sequence). The CDR3 is 17 amino acids. Written as DNA, the CDR3 is TGTGCCAGCAGCTTAGGGGACAGGGGGAGCGGGAATCAGCCCCAGCATTTT. Amino acid sequence: CASSLGDRGSGNQPQHF.

This clonotype was observed a handful of times. The V call is TRBV10-1, the J call TRBJ2-2; D not resolved. This CDR3 contains 13 residues. The ends were cut back, 4 bases at V and 5 bases at J, with 8 bases in the middle. Germline CDR1 WNHNN, CDR2 SYGVQD (reference sequence). In DNA, the CDR3 is TGCGCCAGCAGTGTTAAGGGAACCGGGGAGCTGTTTTTT. Translated, it gives CASSVKGTGELFF.